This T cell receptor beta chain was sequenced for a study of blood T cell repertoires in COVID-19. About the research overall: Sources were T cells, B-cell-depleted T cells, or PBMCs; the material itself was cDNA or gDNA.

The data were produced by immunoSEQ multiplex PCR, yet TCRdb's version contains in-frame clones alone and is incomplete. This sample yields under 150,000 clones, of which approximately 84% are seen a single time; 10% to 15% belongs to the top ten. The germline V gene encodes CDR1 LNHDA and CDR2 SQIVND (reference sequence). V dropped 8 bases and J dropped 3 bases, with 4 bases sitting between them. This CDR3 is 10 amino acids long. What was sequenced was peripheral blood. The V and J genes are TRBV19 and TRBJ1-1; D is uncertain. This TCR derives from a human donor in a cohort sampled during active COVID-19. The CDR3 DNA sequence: TGTGCCAGTGGCCACACTGAAGCTTTCTTT. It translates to CASGHTEAFF.